This T cell receptor (beta chain) was identified in a study of T cell responses to AZD1222 COVID-19 vaccine. Points from the study as a whole: Recipients of AZD1222 seropositive at baseline numbered only five or six. Vaccination with two AZD1222 doses was followed by a rise in Spike-specific TCR breadth and depth.

The CDR3 extends over 14 amino acids. Germline CDR1 reads MGHDK; CDR2 reads SYGVNS. Trimming stripped 9 bases from V and 10 bases from J, with 19 bases between. Concerning this clone itself: Its antigen is still unknown.

Profiled with immunoSEQ multiplex PCR; TCRdb holds only in-frame clones, not every one. The table lists 150,000 or so clones. Sequences were obtained from peripheral blood. The clonotype comes from an adult in good health. This rearrangement joins TRBV25-1 to TRBJ1-6; a weak D match, TRBD1 (6 bases). CDR3 sequence reads: CASGGETYGSPLHF. The CDR3, as DNA: TGTGCCAGTGGGGGCGAGACCTATGGGTCACCCCTCCACTTT.